A selection of T cell receptor beta chains follows, all from one sample in a study of T cell changes during pregnancy in multiple sclerosis. The assay was immunoSEQ multiplex PCR, and TCRdb's table has in-frame clones only and misses some. The sample holds tens of thousands of clones; over 80% are singletons and the top ten take around 2%. Specimen: peripheral blood, collected after pregnancy. Source of these receptors: a female donor with multiple sclerosis, enrolled in a pregnancy study. Each CDR3 is given with its conserved first and last residue. Fields, in order: J gene, V gene, clone size, D gene, CDR3 protein, CDR3 DNA. A D gene is named only where the DNA matches it firmly. Expanded clones are given a class, and other clones once, few, many or no size at all.

j_call: TRBJ1-6; v_call: TRBV6-4; clone_size: .; d_call: .; cdr3_aa: CASSLPSRARDNSPLHF; cdr3_nt: TGTGCCAGCAGCCTACCTTCCAGGGCCCGGGATAATTCACCCCTCCACTTT
j_call: TRBJ2-5; v_call: TRBV5-1; clone_size: .; d_call: TRBD2; cdr3_aa: CASSQLAGGGETQYF; cdr3_nt: TGCGCCAGCAGCCAACTAGCGGGGGGTGGGGAGACCCAGTACTTC
j_call: TRBJ2-4; v_call: TRBV7-2; clone_size: .; d_call: .; cdr3_aa: CASSFYGENIQYF; cdr3_nt: TGTGCCAGCAGCTTTTACGGGGAGAACATTCAGTACTTC
j_call: TRBJ2-6; v_call: TRBV6-5; clone_size: once; d_call: .; cdr3_aa: CASREAGANVLTF; cdr3_nt: TGTGCCAGCAGGGAGGCTGGGGCCAACGTCCTGACTTTC
j_call: TRBJ2-3; v_call: TRBV18; clone_size: .; d_call: TRBD2; cdr3_aa: CASSPPGAGGPADTQYF; cdr3_nt: TGTGCCAGCTCACCACCTGGAGCGGGAGGGCCAGCAGATACGCAGTATTTT
j_call: TRBJ1-2; v_call: TRBV29-1; clone_size: .; d_call: .; cdr3_aa: CSVEAEVYGYTF; cdr3_nt: TGCAGCGTTGAGGCGGAAGTTTATGGCTACACCTTC
j_call: TRBJ2-5; v_call: TRBV5-1; clone_size: .; d_call: .; cdr3_aa: CASSFDQGQETQYF; cdr3_nt: TGCGCCAGCAGCTTTGATCAGGGGCAAGAGACCCAGTACTTC
j_call: TRBJ1-4; v_call: TRBV19; clone_size: once; d_call: .; cdr3_aa: CASSTWAEKLFF; cdr3_nt: TGTGCCAGTAGTACTTGGGCGGAAAAACTGTTTTTT
j_call: TRBJ2-1; v_call: TRBV7-9; clone_size: .; d_call: TRBD2; cdr3_aa: CASSLGTSGTREQFF; cdr3_nt: TGTGCCAGCAGCTTGGGAACTAGCGGGACGAGGGAGCAGTTCTTC
j_call: TRBJ2-5; v_call: TRBV29-1; clone_size: .; d_call: .; cdr3_aa: CSVGQDQETQYF; cdr3_nt: TGCAGCGTTGGCCAGGACCAAGAGACCCAGTACTTC
j_call: TRBJ1-1; v_call: TRBV5-1; clone_size: .; d_call: .; cdr3_aa: CASTALGANTEAFF; cdr3_nt: TGCGCCAGCACCGCATTGGGGGCGAACACTGAAGCTTTCTTT
j_call: TRBJ1-5; v_call: TRBV29-1; clone_size: .; d_call: .; cdr3_aa: CSVRIGANQPQHF; cdr3_nt: TGCAGCGTCCGAATAGGGGCTAATCAGCCCCAGCATTTT
j_call: TRBJ2-3; v_call: TRBV5-1; clone_size: .; d_call: TRBD2; cdr3_aa: CASSNGRVPLSTDTQYF; cdr3_nt: TGCGCCAGCAGTAACGGGAGGGTCCCTCTGAGCACAGATACGCAGTATTTT
j_call: TRBJ1-2; v_call: TRBV30; clone_size: .; d_call: TRBD1; cdr3_aa: CAWSLDRGEGGYTF; cdr3_nt: TGTGCCTGGAGTTTGGACAGGGGGGAGGGGGGCTACACCTTC
j_call: TRBJ1-2; v_call: TRBV27; clone_size: .; d_call: .; cdr3_aa: CASTLSTGLSGYTF; cdr3_nt: TGTGCCAGCACTTTATCAACAGGGCTTTCCGGCTACACCTTC
j_call: TRBJ2-7; v_call: TRBV5-4; clone_size: .; d_call: .; cdr3_aa: CASSLITGSFYEQYF; cdr3_nt: TGTGCCAGCAGTCTGATAACAGGGTCTTTTTACGAGCAGTACTTC
j_call: TRBJ2-4; v_call: TRBV6-1; clone_size: .; d_call: TRBD1; cdr3_aa: CASSEIGTAKNIHIQYF; cdr3_nt: TGTGCCAGCAGTGAGATTGGGACAGCCAAAAACATTCACATTCAGTACTTC
j_call: TRBJ1-6; v_call: TRBV30; clone_size: .; d_call: TRBD1; cdr3_aa: CAWSSGTGTSPLHF; cdr3_nt: TGTGCCTGGAGTTCCGGGACAGGCACTTCACCCCTCCACTTT
j_call: TRBJ1-2; v_call: TRBV6-5; clone_size: .; d_call: .; cdr3_aa: CASSQTQGIVDGYTF; cdr3_nt: TGTGCCAGCAGCCAAACCCAGGGAATAGTTGATGGCTACACCTTC
j_call: TRBJ2-2; v_call: TRBV7-9; clone_size: .; d_call: .; cdr3_aa: CASSLLLNTGELFF; cdr3_nt: TGTGCCAGCAGCTTACTTCTGAACACCGGGGAGCTGTTTTTT
j_call: TRBJ2-7; v_call: TRBV4-3; clone_size: .; d_call: .; cdr3_aa: CASSRAGAEPYEQYF; cdr3_nt: TGCGCCAGCAGCCGGGCAGGGGCGGAACCCTACGAGCAGTACTTC
j_call: TRBJ2-3; v_call: TRBV7-9; clone_size: .; d_call: TRBD2; cdr3_aa: CASSPPGLGSTDTQYF; cdr3_nt: TGTGCCAGCAGCCCACCCGGACTAGGGAGCACAGATACGCAGTATTTT
j_call: TRBJ2-3; v_call: TRBV7-2; clone_size: .; d_call: TRBD2; cdr3_aa: CASSLAVSGRPTDTQYF; cdr3_nt: TGTGCCAGCAGCTTAGCTGTTAGCGGGAGACCGACAGATACGCAGTATTTT
j_call: TRBJ2-3; v_call: TRBV4-1; clone_size: .; d_call: TRBD2; cdr3_aa: CASSQEGGFAGGGDTQYF; cdr3_nt: TGCGCCAGCAGCCAAGAAGGGGGCTTTGCGGGAGGGGGAGATACGCAGTATTTT
j_call: TRBJ2-1; v_call: TRBV4-2; clone_size: .; d_call: TRBD2; cdr3_aa: CASSHVTLAGGSEQFF; cdr3_nt: TGTGCCAGCAGCCACGTTACTTTAGCGGGAGGGAGTGAGCAGTTCTTC
j_call: TRBJ1-4; v_call: TRBV2; clone_size: .; d_call: TRBD1; cdr3_aa: CASTEGDRGQEKLFF; cdr3_nt: TGTGCCAGCACCGAGGGGGACAGGGGGCAAGAAAAACTGTTTTTT
j_call: TRBJ1-2; v_call: TRBV6-4; clone_size: .; d_call: TRBD1; cdr3_aa: CASRGTGSYGYTF; cdr3_nt: TGTGCCAGCCGGGGGACAGGGAGCTATGGCTACACCTTC